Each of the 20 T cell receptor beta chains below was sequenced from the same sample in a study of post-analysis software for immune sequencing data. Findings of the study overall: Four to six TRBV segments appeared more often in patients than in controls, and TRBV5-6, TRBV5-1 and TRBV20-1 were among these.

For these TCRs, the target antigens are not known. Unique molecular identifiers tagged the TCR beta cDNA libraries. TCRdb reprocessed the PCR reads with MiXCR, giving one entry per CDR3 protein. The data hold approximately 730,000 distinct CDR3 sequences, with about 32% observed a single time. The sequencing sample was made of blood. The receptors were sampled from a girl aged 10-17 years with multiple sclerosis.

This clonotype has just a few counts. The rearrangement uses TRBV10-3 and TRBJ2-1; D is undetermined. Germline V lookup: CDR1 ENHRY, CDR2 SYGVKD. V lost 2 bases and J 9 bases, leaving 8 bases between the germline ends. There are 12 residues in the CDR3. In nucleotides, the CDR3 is TGTGCCATCAGTGAGAGTTATTCTGAGCAGTTCTTC. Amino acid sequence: CAISESYSEQFF.

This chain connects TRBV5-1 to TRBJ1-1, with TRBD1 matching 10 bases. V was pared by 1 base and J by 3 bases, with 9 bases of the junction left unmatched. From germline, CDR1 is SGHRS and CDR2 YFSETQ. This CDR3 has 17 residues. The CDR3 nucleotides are TGCGCCAGCAGCTTGTGGGACAGGGGATTTATTGACACTGAAGCTTTCTTT. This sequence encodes CASSLWDRGFIDTEAFF.

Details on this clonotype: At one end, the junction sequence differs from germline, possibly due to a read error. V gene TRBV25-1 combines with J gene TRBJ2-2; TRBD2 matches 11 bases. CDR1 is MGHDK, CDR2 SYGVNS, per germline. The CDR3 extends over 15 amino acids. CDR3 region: CTSGLGLAVTGELFF. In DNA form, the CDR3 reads TGTACCAGCGGATTGGGACTAGCGGTAACCGGGGAGCTGTTTTTT.

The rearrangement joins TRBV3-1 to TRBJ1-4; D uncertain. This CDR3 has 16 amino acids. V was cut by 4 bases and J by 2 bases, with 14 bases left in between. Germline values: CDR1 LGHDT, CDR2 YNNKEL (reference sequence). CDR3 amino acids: CASSPQLAWTNEKLFF. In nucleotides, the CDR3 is TGTGCCAGCAGCCCGCAGTTGGCGTGGACTAATGAAAAACTGTTTTTT.

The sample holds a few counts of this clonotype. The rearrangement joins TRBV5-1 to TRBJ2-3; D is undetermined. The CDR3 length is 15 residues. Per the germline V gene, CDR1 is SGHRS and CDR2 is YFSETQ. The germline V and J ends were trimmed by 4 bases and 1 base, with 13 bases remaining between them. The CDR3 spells CASSPSASRTDTQYF. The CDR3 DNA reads TGCGCCAGCAGCCCCTCTGCGTCCCGCACAGATACGCAGTATTTT.

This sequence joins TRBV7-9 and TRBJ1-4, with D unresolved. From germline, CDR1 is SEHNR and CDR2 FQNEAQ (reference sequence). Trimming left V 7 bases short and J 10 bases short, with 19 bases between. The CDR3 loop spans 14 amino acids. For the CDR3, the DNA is TGTGCCAGCACCGGGCTTGTCCCCGCAGGAAAACTGTTTTTT. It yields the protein CASTGLVPAGKLFF.

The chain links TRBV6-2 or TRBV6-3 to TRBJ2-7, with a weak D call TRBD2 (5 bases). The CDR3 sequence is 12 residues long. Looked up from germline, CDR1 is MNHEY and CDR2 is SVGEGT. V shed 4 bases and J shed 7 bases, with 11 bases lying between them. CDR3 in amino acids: CASSFSGDEQYF. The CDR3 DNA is TGTGCCAGCAGTTTTTCCGGGGATGAGCAGTACTTC.

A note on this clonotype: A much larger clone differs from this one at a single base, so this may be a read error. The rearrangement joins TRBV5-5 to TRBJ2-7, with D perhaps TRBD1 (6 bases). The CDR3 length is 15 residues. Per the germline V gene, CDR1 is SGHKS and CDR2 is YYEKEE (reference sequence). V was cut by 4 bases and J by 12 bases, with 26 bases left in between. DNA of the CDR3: TGTGCCAGCAGCCCCACAGGGTTGGATCGAGAGACCCGGTACTTC. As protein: CASSPTGLDRETRYF.

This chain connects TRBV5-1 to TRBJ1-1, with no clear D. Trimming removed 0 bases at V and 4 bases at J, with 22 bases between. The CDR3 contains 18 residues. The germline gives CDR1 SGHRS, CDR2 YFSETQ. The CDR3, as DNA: TGCGCCAGCAGCTTGGGTTCAAGGATGACCGGAGTAGGCACTGAAGCTTTCTTT. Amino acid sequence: CASSLGSRMTGVGTEAFF.

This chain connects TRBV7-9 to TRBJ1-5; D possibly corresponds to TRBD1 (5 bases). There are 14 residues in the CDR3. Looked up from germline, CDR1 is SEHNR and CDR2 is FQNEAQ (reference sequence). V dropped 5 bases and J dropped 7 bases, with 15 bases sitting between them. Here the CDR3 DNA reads TGTGCCAGCAGCATTGACAGCCGAGCCCAGCCCCAGCATTTT. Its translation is CASSIDSRAQPQHF.

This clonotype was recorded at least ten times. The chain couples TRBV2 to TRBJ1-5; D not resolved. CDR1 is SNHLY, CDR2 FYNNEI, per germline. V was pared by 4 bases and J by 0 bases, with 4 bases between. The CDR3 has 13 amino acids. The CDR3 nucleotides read TGTGCCAGCAGTGTAAATAGCAATCAGCCCCAGCATTTT. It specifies CASSVNSNQPQHF.

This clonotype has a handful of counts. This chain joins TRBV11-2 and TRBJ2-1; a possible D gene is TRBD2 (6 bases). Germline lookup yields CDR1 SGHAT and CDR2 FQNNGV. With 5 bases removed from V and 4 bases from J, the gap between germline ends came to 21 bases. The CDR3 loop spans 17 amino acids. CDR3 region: CASSPEGTGVWYNEQFF. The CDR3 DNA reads TGTGCCAGCAGCCCCGAGGGTACGGGAGTTTGGTACAATGAGCAGTTCTTC.

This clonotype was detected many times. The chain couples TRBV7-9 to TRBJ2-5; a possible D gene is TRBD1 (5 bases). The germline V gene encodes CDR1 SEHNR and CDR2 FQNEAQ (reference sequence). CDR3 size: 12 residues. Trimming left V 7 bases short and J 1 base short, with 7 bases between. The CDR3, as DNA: TGTGCCAGCACCAGGGCCCAAGAGACCCAGTACTTC. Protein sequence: CASTRAQETQYF. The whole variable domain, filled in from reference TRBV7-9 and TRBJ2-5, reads DTGVSQNPRHKITKRGQNVTFRCDPISEHNRLYWYRQTLGQGPEFLTYFQNEAQLEKSRLLSDRFSAERPKGSFSTLEIQRTEQGDSAMYLCASTRAQETQYFGPGTRLLVL.

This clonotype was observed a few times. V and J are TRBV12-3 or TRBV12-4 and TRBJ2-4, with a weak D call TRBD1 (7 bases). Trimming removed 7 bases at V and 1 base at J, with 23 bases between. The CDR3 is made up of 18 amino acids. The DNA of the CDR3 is TGTGCCAGCACCGGGCGGGACAGTCCGCAGGGGGCCAAAAACATTCAGTACTTC. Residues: CASTGRDSPQGAKNIQYF.

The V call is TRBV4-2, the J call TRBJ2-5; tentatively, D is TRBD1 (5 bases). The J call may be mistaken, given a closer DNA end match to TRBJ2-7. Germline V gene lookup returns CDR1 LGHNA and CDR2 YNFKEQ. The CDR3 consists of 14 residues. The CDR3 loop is CASSQGLELDEQYF. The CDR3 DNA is TGTGCCAGCAGCCAGGGGCTTGAGTTGGACGAGCAGTACTTC.

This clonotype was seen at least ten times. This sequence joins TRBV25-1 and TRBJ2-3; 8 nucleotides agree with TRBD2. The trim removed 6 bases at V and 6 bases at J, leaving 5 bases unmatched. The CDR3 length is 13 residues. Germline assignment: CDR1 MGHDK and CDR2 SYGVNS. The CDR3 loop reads CASSGGGADTQYF. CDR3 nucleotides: TGTGCCAGCAGCGGGGGGGGAGCGGATACGCAGTATTTT.

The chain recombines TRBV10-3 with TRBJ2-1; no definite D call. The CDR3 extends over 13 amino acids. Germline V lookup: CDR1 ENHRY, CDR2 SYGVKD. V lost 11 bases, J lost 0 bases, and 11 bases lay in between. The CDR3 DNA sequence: TGTGCCTCATCCGGGCCCTCCTACAATGAGCAGTTCTTC. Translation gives CASSGPSYNEQFF.

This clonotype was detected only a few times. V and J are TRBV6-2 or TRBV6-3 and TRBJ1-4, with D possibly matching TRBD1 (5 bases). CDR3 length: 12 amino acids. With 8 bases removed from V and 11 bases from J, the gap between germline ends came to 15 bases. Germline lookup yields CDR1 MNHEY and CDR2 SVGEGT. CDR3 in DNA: TGTGCCAGCGGCCAACAGGTGGAGAAACTGTTTTTT. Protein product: CASGQQVEKLFF.

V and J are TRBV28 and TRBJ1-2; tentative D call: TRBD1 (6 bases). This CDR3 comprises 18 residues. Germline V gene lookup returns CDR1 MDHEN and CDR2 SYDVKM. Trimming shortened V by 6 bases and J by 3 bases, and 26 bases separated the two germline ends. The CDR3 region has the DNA TGTGCCAGCAGCTTAGGAGGCCCCAGGGGCATCTCGTACTATGGCTACACCTTC. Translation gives CASSLGGPRGISYYGYTF.

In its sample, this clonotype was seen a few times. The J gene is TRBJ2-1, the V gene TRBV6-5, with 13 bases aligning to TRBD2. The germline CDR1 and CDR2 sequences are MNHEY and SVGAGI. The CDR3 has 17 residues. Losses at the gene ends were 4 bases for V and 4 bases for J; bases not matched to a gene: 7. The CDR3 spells CASSSLRTSGGYNEQFF. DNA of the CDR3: TGTGCCAGCAGTTCCTTGAGGACTAGCGGGGGATACAATGAGCAGTTCTTC.